The 15 T cell receptor beta chains below come from one sample, sequenced in a study of blood T cell repertoires in COVID-19. The data were produced by immunoSEQ multiplex PCR, yet TCRdb's version contains in-frame clones alone and is incomplete. This sample has 80,000 to 100,000 clones, with around 74% found just once. The source material was peripheral blood. These receptor sequences come from a man in his 70s with COVID-19, enrolled during active disease.

The chain is built from TRBV18 and TRBJ1-1; TRBD1 matches at 7 bases. The CDR3 has 15 residues. The germline gives CDR1 KGHSH, CDR2 LQKENI. V was clipped by 4 bases and J by 3 bases; unmatched bases: 8. The CDR3 DNA reads as TGTGCCAGCTCACAACGACAGGGTTCGGACACTGAAGCTTTCTTT. Its protein product is CASSQRQGSDTEAFF.

This rearrangement joins TRBV27 to TRBJ2-2, with TRBD2 identical over 11 bases. The CDR3 consists of 15 residues. Trimming removed 5 bases from V and 4 bases from J; junction bases left unmatched: 3. Germline V gene data show CDR1 as MNHEY and CDR2 as SMNVEV (reference sequence). Here the CDR3 DNA reads TGTGCCAGCAGTACTAGCGGGAGTGTCACCGGGGAGCTGTTTTTT. Translating it yields CASSTSGSVTGELFF.

This clone was detected only a few times. The rearrangement links TRBV30 to TRBJ1-6; D is uncertain. V was pared by 5 bases and J by 4 bases, with 12 bases between. This CDR3 contains 14 residues. Germline loops: CDR1 GTSNPN, CDR2 SVGIG (reference sequence). CDR3 bases: TGTGCCTGGGCCCCGGAGGTTTATAATTCACCCCTCCACTTT. Translated, it gives CAWAPEVYNSPLHF. The full variable domain, in which reference TRBV30 and TRBJ1-6 provide the parts outside the CDR3, is SQTIHQWPATLVQPVGSPLSLECTVEGTSNPNLYWYRQAAGRGLQLLFYSVGIGQISSEVPQNLSASRPQDRQFILSSKKLLLSDSGFYLCAWAPEVYNSPLHFGNGTRLTVT.

The chain recombines TRBV29-1 with TRBJ1-2, with a tentative D call TRBD1 (5 bases). Trimming removed 3 bases at V and 8 bases at J, with 19 bases between. The germline V gene encodes CDR1 SQVTM and CDR2 ANQGSEA. This CDR3 contains 14 residues. The CDR3 DNA reads as TGCAGCGTTGATGGAGGACGGGGGAGCCAAGGCTACACCTTC. This gives the protein CSVDGGRGSQGYTF.

The rearrangement uses TRBV27 and TRBJ1-1; no clear D gene. This CDR3 has 13 residues. Per the germline V gene, CDR1 is MNHEY and CDR2 is SMNVEV (reference sequence). The V gene lost 3 bases and the J gene lost 0 bases, with 5 bases spanning the gap. The CDR3 spells CASSFGLNTEAFF. CDR3 in DNA: TGTGCCAGCAGTTTTGGGCTGAACACTGAAGCTTTCTTT.

This chain joins TRBV29-1 and TRBJ2-7, with 11 bases fitting TRBD2. Per germline, CDR1 SQVTM and CDR2 ANQGSEA. The CDR3 loop spans 14 amino acids. V lost 8 bases, J lost 4 bases, and 10 bases stayed unmatched. The CDR3 region has the DNA TGCAGCTTCACAAGGCTAGCGGGAGGATACGAGCAGTACTTC. This translates into CSFTRLAGGYEQYF.

The V call is TRBV10-2, the J call TRBJ1-3, with D maybe TRBD1 (6 bases). The CDR3 length is 15 residues. With 6 bases removed from V and 0 bases from J, the gap between germline ends came to 12 bases. Germline loops: CDR1 WSHSY, CDR2 SAAADI. Here the CDR3 reads CASRDGQYSGNTIYF. CDR3 sequence (DNA): TGCGCCAGCAGAGACGGACAGTACTCTGGAAACACCATATATTTT.

This clone has ten or more counts. The chain uses TRBV5-4 and TRBJ2-7, with TRBD2 matching 8 bases. The CDR3 totals 15 residues. Per germline, CDR1 SGHNT and CDR2 YYREEE (reference sequence). The trim removed 6 bases at V and 3 bases at J, leaving 11 bases unmatched. The CDR3 spells CASTPPGGRSYEQYF. The CDR3 nucleotides are TGTGCCAGCACACCCCCAGGCGGGAGGAGCTACGAGCAGTACTTC.

In this sample, this clone turned up a few times. V gene TRBV28 combines with J gene TRBJ2-1, with 9 bases lining up with TRBD2. Germline trimming cut 5 bases from V and 0 bases from J; bases unmatched to any gene: 5. From germline, CDR1 is MDHEN and CDR2 SYDVKM. The CDR3 has 16 residues. CDR3 loop: CASSVSGSSSYNEQFF. The CDR3 nucleotides are TGTGCCAGCAGTGTTAGCGGGAGTTCCTCCTACAATGAGCAGTTCTTC.

The chain links TRBV7-2 to TRBJ2-7; D is undetermined. The CDR3 has 14 residues. Per germline, CDR1 SGHTA and CDR2 FQGNSA. V was shortened by 0 bases and J by 0 bases, with 6 bases between the two germline ends. CDR3 sequence reads: CASSLAESSYEQYF. In nucleotides, the CDR3 is TGTGCCAGCAGCTTAGCGGAGAGCTCCTACGAGCAGTACTTC.

This clone was counted only a few times. This chain uses TRBV27 with TRBJ1-1; no reliable D call. This CDR3 has 13 residues. Per germline, CDR1 MNHEY and CDR2 SMNVEV (reference sequence). Deletions cut 0 bases from V and 4 bases from J, with 6 bases between. CDR3 loop: CASSLSVSTEAFF. In DNA form, the CDR3 reads TGTGCCAGCAGTTTATCGGTTAGCACTGAAGCTTTCTTT.

The chain is built from TRBV5-1 and TRBJ2-1; 9 nucleotides match TRBD2. Germline V gene sequence: CDR1 SGHRS, CDR2 YFSETQ. Trimming removed 0 bases from V and 5 bases from J; junction bases left unmatched: 6. There are 16 residues in the CDR3. The CDR3 loop is CASSLVPSGVDNEQFF. As DNA, the CDR3 is TGCGCCAGCAGCTTGGTTCCTAGCGGGGTCGACAATGAGCAGTTCTTC.

The chain joins TRBV4-2 to TRBJ2-3; 13 bases fit TRBD2. The V segment lost 5 bases and the J segment 1 base; nucleotides outside the gene matches: 15. The CDR3 loop spans 20 amino acids. Germline V gene data show CDR1 as LGHNA and CDR2 as YNFKEQ. The CDR3 spells CASSRTAGTSGNLGTDTQYF. CDR3 coding DNA: TGTGCCAGCAGCAGGACAGCCGGGACTAGCGGGAATCTAGGCACAGATACGCAGTATTTT.

The chain has TRBV6-4 and TRBJ2-7, with 11 bases aligning to TRBD1. Germline loops: CDR1 MRHNA, CDR2 SNTAGT. V lost 6 bases to trimming and J lost 2 bases; unmatched junction nucleotides: 3. The length of the CDR3 is 14 residues. The CDR3 protein is CASRGQGVAYEQYF. CDR3 nucleotide sequence: TGTGCCAGCAGGGGACAGGGGGTAGCCTACGAGCAGTACTTC.

The V gene is TRBV24-1, the J gene TRBJ1-6; 9 bases agree with TRBD1. The CDR3 extends over 18 amino acids. Per germline, CDR1 KGHDR and CDR2 SFDVKD. The ends lost 3 bases at V and 0 bases at J; junction bases unmatched: 5. CDR3 sequence (DNA): TGTGCCACCAGTGATGGACAGGGGTTCATCTCCTATAATTCACCCCTCCACTTT. It is translated as CATSDGQGFISYNSPLHF.